This T cell receptor (beta chain) was sequenced in a study of blood T cell repertoires in COVID-19 (dated by TCRdb to between 2020 and 2021). About the full investigation: Collaborator samples came from the United States, Italy and Spain and covered acute and convalescent phases of COVID-19. The material from the prospective study consisted of cDNA or gDNA derived from T cells, B-cell-depleted T cells, or PBMCs. The dataset comprised deeply sampled blood TCRbeta repertoires from subjects exposed to, actively infected with, or recovered from COVID-19. The repertoires were released in a freely available public database intended as a resource for research on the immune response to SARS-CoV-2. The samples were drawn from the first 160 participants of the ongoing ImmuneRACE study and from 1,200 or so subjects provided by 6 global collaborators. A de-identified subject ID, COVID-19 status, age in years and sex were almost always included in the sample metadata. Where available, HLA class I and class II types were taken from metadata supplied by the sample provider and were not determined by assay-based typing. Findings and caveats that apply to the study as a whole: The quantity of clinical and demographic metadata differed by source and by participant and was supplied without curation.

Each collaborating institution followed its own protocols to collect whole blood in K2EDTA tubes. For TCRbeta analysis, collaborators shipped samples as frozen whole blood, isolated PBMCs, or DNA extracted from either of those sample types. The CDR3 has 16 amino acids, counting the end cysteine and phenylalanine. The read is trimmed to its CDR3 DNA, 48 bases read in frame from base 1. V ends up 0 bases short and J 3 bases short, with an unmatched junction base count of 4. The germline V gene (reference sequence) supplies CDR1 LNHDA and CDR2 SQIVND. The immunoSEQ Assay, a bias-controlled multiplex PCR, was used to amplify TCRbeta CDR3 regions from genomic DNA. In the original analysis: The number of nucleated cells in each sample was estimated from the amplification of reference gene primers within the assay. To quantify the absolute abundance of each unique TCRbeta CDR3 rearrangement, sequence reads were collapsed and filtered. Productive Simpson clonality was computed per sample as the square root of Simpson's diversity index over productive rearrangements. Entries here come from immuneACCESS through TCRdb and include only in-frame sequences with V and J called. Some clones fail to appear in such tables; in the studies checked, an unresolved V gene covers under half of the shortfall, and the cause of the remainder is unknown. V, J and clone size derive from that table, while D and trimming were established from the DNA sequence. This sample holds 90,000 to 120,000 clones; roughly 80% were observed only once. The top ten clones comprise 20% to 25% of the sample.

To note about this clone: There is no known antigen for this receptor. One base away there is no much larger clone; base qualities are not given.

The sequence is built from TRBV19 and TRBJ2-1, and 8 junction bases match TRBD1. The sequence was collected from an older man with active or convalescent COVID-19. Source material: peripheral blood. The sequence in DNA is TGTGCCAGTAGTATAGAAGACAGGGGTTACTACAATGAGCAGTTCTTC. This translates into CASSIEDRGYYNEQFF.